These 13 T cell receptor beta chains came from one sample sequenced in a study of shared clonotypes between healthy human individuals. The table came from immunoSEQ multiplex PCR; TCRdb's copy has only in-frame clones and leaves some out. The data contain 2,500,000 or so clones, approximately 93% of them singletons. Sequences were obtained from naive CD4+ T cells from PBMCs. Subset specified: CD45RA+ positively selected. The receptors shown here come from a man aged 18 to 29 in good health. Some clones in this sample may be carry-over from other donors' samples.

V usage is TRBV19 and J usage is TRBJ2-2; 7 bases are a match to TRBD2. The germline V gene has CDR1 LNHDA and CDR2 SQIVND (reference sequence). V lost 4 bases and J lost 0; bases outside the gene matches: 11. The CDR3 length is 18 residues. This chain's CDR3 is CASSRYARGGTNTGELFF. CDR3 DNA: TGTGCCAGTAGTAGGTATGCGCGGGGAGGGACGAACACCGGGGAGCTGTTTTTT.

The chain employs TRBV9 and TRBJ2-3; D unclear. V was trimmed by 4 bases and J by 1 base, leaving 13 bases between them. The germline gives CDR1 SGDLS, CDR2 YYNGEE. This CDR3 is 15 amino acids long. CDR3 loop: CASSPREGRTDTQYF. CDR3 nucleotides: TGTGCCAGCAGCCCTCGTGAAGGGCGCACAGATACGCAGTATTTT.

The V and J genes are TRBV7-3 and TRBJ2-1; weak D call: TRBD1 (6 bases). V lost 3 bases and J lost 8, with 14 bases in between. Looked up from germline, CDR1 is SGHTA and CDR2 is FQGTGA. The CDR3 loop spans 14 amino acids. CDR3 loop: CASSFRTVGHEQFF. The CDR3 DNA sequence: TGTGCCAGCAGCTTCAGGACAGTCGGGCATGAGCAGTTCTTC.

The genes are TRBV27 and TRBJ2-1; 11 bases are shared with TRBD2. V was clipped by 6 bases and J by 7 bases; unmatched bases: 5. From germline, CDR1 is MNHEY and CDR2 SMNVEV (reference sequence). The length of the CDR3 is 14 residues. The CDR3 spells CASRDLAGGNEQFF. The DNA for the CDR3 is TGTGCCAGCAGGGACCTAGCGGGAGGTAATGAGCAGTTCTTC.

Comment on this clone: Other DNA sequences in this specimen translate into the identical CDR3. The CDR3 coding sequence is TGCGCCAGCAGCTTGACAGGGGGGCAAGAGACCCAGTACTTC. This codes for CASSLTGGQETQYF. The J gene is TRBJ2-5, the V gene TRBV5-1; 8 bases agree with TRBD1. The J segment lost 2 bases and the V segment lost 1 base, leaving 1 base of the junction unmatched. The CDR3 extends over 14 amino acids. CDR1 and CDR2 from the germline V gene are SGHRS and YFSETQ.

V is TRBV4-3 and J is TRBJ2-7; D tentatively fits TRBD1 or TRBD2 (6 bases each). The CDR3 length is 16 residues. Germline lookup yields CDR1 LGHNA and CDR2 YSLEER. V was shortened by 0 bases and J by 1 base, with 13 bases between the two germline ends. The CDR3 sequence: CASSQDGGGASYEQYF. CDR3 nucleotides: TGCGCCAGCAGCCAAGACGGGGGCGGGGCTTCCTACGAGCAGTACTTC.

V gene TRBV7-2 combines with J gene TRBJ2-5; D unresolved. The CDR3 length is 14 residues. CDR1 and CDR2 (germline): SGHTA, FQGNSA. Trimming pared 5 bases from V and 5 bases from J, leaving 15 bases between. The CDR3 is CASSPHQFPETQYF. As DNA, the CDR3 is TGTGCCAGCAGCCCCCATCAGTTCCCGGAGACCCAGTACTTC.

The V and J genes are TRBV2 and TRBJ2-1; TRBD2 is a possible D gene (5 bases). V was cut by 2 bases and J by 5 bases, with 16 bases left in between. The CDR3 spans 16 residues. Germline V CDR1 and CDR2: SNHLY, FYNNEI. The CDR3 coding sequence is TGTGCCAGCAGTGAAACACGACTACGAGGGAACAATGAGCAGTTCTTC. Protein product: CASSETRLRGNNEQFF. Combining the CDR3 with reference TRBV2 and TRBJ2-1 gives the whole variable domain EPEVTQTPSHQVTQMGQEVILRCVPISNHLYFYWYRQILGQKVEFLVSFYNNEISEKSEIFDDQFSVERPDGSNFTLKIRSTKLEDSAMYFCASSETRLRGNNEQFFGPGTRLTVL.

This chain joins TRBV7-2 and TRBJ2-7; D is perhaps TRBD1 (5 bases). Trimming pared 1 base from V and 0 bases from J, leaving 10 bases between. The CDR3 sequence is 15 residues long. The germline CDR1 and CDR2 sequences are SGHTA and FQGNSA. The CDR3 spells CASSLEQVDSYEQYF. The DNA for the CDR3 is TGTGCCAGCAGCTTAGAACAGGTGGACTCCTACGAGCAGTACTTC.

The chain has TRBV27 and TRBJ1-1; 9 bases match TRBD1. V was pared by 4 bases and J by 0 bases, with 12 bases of the junction left unmatched. Per germline, CDR1 MNHEY and CDR2 SMNVEV (reference sequence). The CDR3 spans 18 residues. The CDR3 DNA reads TGTGCCAGCAGTTCAAGGCTCGACAGGGGGTGGGTGAACACTGAAGCTTTCTTT. It encodes CASSSRLDRGWVNTEAFF.

The J gene is TRBJ1-2, the V gene TRBV10-3; 7 bases agree with TRBD1. Trimming at V came to 6 bases and at J to 5 bases, leaving 18 bases not matched to a gene. CDR1 ENHRY and CDR2 SYGVKD come from the germline V gene. The CDR3 spans 17 residues. This CDR3 is CAISPTPSTGRVYGYTF. DNA of the CDR3: TGTGCCATCAGCCCAACTCCCTCGACAGGGCGGGTATATGGCTACACCTTC.

V usage is TRBV6-5 and J usage is TRBJ2-3; D tentatively fits TRBD1 or TRBD2 (6 bases each). Germline lookup yields CDR1 MNHEY and CDR2 SVGAGI. V shed 8 bases and J shed 1 base, with 10 bases lying between them. There are 13 residues in the CDR3. The CDR3 nucleotides are TGTGCCAGCGGAGGGGGTGGCACAGATACGCAGTATTTT. It specifies CASGGGGTDTQYF.

This clone occurred once. V and J are TRBV18 and TRBJ2-7; TRBD2 might be the D (6 bases). Germline V gives CDR1 KGHSH, CDR2 LQKENI. Trimming stripped 3 bases from V and 6 bases from J, with 12 bases between. CDR3 size: 13 residues. The CDR3, as DNA: TGTGCCAGCTCACCGCGGGGAGACGGCGAGCAGTACTTC. This sequence encodes CASSPRGDGEQYF.